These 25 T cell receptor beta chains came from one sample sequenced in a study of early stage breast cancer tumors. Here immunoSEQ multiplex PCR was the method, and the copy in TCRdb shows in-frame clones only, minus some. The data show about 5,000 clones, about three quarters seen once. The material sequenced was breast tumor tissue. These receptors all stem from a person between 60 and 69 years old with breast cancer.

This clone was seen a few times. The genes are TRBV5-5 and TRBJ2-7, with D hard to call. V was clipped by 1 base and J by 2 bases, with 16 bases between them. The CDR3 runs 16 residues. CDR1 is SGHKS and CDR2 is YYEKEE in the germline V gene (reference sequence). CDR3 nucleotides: TGTGCCAGCAGCTTGACAGAAACTCCCAAGGCCTACGAGCAGTACTTC. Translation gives CASSLTETPKAYEQYF.

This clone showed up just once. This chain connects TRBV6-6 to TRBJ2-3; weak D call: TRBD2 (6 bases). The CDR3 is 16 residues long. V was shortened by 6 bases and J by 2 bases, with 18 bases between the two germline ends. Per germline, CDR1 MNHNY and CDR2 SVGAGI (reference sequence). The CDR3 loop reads CASRGISSGTTDTQYF. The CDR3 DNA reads TGTGCCAGCAGAGGGATAAGTAGCGGAACCACAGATACGCAGTATTTT.

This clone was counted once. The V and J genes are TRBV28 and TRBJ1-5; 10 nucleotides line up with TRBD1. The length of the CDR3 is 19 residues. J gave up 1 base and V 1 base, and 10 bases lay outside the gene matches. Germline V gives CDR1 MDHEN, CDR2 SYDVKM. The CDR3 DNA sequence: TGTGCCAGCAGTTTATACCGGGACAGGGGTTTTTTGAGCAATCAGCCCCAGCATTTT. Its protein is CASSLYRDRGFLSNQPQHF.

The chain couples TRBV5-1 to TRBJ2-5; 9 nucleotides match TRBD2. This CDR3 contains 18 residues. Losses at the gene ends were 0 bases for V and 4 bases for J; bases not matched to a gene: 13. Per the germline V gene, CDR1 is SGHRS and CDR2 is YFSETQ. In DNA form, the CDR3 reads TGCGCCAGCAGCTTGGGACGTGGCGGGGGGGCATTTGTAGAGACCCAGTACTTC. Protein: CASSLGRGGGAFVETQYF.

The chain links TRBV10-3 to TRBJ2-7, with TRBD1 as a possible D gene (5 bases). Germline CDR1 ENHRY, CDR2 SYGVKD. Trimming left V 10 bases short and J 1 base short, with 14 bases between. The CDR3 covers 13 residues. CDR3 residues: CATTGALSYEQYF. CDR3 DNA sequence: TGTGCCACCACAGGTGCCCTATCCTACGAGCAGTACTTC.

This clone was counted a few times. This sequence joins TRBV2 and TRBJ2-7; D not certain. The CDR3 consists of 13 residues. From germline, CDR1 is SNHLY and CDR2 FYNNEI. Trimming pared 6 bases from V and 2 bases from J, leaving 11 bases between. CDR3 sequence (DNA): TGTGCCAGCAGCCCCGGGTCTACCTACGAGCAGTACTTC. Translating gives CASSPGSTYEQYF. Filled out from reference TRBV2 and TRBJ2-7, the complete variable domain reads EPEVTQTPSHQVTQMGQEVILRCVPISNHLYFYWYRQILGQKVEFLVSFYNNEISEKSEIFDDQFSVERPDGSNFTLKIRSTKLEDSAMYFCASSPGSTYEQYFGPGTRLTVT.

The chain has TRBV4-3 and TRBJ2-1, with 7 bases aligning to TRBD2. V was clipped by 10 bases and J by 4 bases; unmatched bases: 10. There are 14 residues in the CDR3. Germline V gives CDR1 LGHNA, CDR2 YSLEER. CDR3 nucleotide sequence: TGCGCCAACCGCCCAGCGGGATCGTACAATGAGCAGTTCTTC. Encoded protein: CANRPAGSYNEQFF.

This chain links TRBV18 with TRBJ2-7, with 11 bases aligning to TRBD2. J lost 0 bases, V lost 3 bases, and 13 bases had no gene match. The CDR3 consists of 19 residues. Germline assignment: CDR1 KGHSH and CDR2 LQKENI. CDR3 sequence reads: CASSPQLQTSGARSYEQYF. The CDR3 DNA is TGTGCCAGCTCACCTCAACTACAGACTAGCGGGGCCCGCTCCTACGAGCAGTACTTC.

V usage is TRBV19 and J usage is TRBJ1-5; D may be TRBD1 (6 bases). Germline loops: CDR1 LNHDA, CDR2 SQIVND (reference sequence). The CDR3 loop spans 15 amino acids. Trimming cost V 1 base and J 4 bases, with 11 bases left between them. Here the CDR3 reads CASSIGRGPNQPQHF. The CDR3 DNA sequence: TGTGCCAGTAGTATAGGCAGGGGACCAAATCAGCCCCAGCATTTT.

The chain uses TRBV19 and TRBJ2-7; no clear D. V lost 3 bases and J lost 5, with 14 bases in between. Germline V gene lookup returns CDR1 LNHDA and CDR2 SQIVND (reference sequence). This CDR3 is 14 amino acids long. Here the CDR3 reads CASSISRAVDEQYF. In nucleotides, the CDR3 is TGTGCCAGTAGTATTAGTAGGGCAGTCGACGAGCAGTACTTC. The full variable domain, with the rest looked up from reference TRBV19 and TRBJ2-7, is DGGITQSPKYLFRKEGQNVTLSCEQNLNHDAMYWYRQDPGQGLRLIYYSQIVNDFQKGDIAEGYSVSREKKESFPLTVTSAQKNPTAFYLCASSISRAVDEQYFGPGTRLTVT.

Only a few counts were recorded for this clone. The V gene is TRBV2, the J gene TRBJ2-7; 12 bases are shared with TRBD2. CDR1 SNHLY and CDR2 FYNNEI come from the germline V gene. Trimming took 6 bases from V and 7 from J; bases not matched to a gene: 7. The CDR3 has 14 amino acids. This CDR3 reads CASRFQGTSGEQYF. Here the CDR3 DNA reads TGTGCCAGCAGATTTCAGGGGACTAGCGGGGAGCAGTACTTC.

The CDR3 loop is CATSRDRTGGTEAFF. The CDR3, as DNA: TGTGCCACCAGCAGAGATAGAACAGGGGGAACTGAAGCTTTCTTT. The chain uses TRBV15 and TRBJ1-1, with 8 bases that match TRBD1. J was trimmed by 5 bases and V by 0 bases; bases with no gene match: 5. Germline V CDR1 and CDR2: LNHNV, YYDKDF (reference sequence). The CDR3 sequence is 15 residues long.

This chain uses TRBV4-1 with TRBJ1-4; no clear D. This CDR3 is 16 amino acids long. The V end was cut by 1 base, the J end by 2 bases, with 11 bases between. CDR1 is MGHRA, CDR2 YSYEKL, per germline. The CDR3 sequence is CASSQGLEYTNEKLFF. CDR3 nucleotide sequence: TGCGCCAGCAGCCAAGGTTTAGAATATACTAATGAAAAACTGTTTTTT.

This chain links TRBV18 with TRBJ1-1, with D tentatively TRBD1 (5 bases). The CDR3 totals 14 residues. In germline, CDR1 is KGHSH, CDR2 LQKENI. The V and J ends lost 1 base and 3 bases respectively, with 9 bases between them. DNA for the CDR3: TGTGCCAGCTCACCACTTTTGGGGGACACTGAAGCTTTCTTT. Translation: CASSPLLGDTEAFF.

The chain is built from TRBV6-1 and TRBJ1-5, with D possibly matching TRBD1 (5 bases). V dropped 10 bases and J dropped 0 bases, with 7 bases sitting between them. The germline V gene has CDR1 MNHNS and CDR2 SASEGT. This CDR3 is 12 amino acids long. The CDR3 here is CATQGSNQPQHF. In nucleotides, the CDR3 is TGTGCCACCCAGGGTAGCAATCAGCCCCAGCATTTT.

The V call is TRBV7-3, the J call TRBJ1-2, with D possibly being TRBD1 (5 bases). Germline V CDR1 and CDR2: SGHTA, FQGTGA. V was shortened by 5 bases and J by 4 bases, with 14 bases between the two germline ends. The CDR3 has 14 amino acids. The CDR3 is CASSPGPGTYGYTF. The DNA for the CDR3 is TGTGCCAGCAGCCCAGGTCCGGGGACCTATGGCTACACCTTC.

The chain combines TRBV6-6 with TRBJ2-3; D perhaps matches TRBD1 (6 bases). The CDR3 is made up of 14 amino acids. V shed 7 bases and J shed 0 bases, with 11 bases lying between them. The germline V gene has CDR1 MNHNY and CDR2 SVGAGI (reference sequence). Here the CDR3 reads CASMGHSSTDTQYF. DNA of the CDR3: TGTGCCAGCATGGGACACAGTAGCACAGATACGCAGTATTTT.

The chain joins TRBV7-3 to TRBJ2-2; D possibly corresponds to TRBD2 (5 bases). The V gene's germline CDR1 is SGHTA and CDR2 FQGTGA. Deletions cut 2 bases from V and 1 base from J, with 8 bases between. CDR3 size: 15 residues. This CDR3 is CASSLHGGNTGELFF. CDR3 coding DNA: TGTGCCAGCAGCTTACATGGAGGGAACACCGGGGAGCTGTTTTTT.

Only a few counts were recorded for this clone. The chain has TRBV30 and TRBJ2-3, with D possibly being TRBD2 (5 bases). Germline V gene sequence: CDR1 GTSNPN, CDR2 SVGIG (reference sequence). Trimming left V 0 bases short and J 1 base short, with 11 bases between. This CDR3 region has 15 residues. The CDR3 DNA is TGTGCCTGGAGTGTGCCCGGGGATCGCACAGATACGCAGTATTTT. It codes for CAWSVPGDRTDTQYF.

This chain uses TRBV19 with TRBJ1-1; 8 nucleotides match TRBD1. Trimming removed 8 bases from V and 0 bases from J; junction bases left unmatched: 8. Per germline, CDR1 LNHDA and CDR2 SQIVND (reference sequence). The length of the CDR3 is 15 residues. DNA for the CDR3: TGTGCCAGTCAGGACAGGGTTGCCCTGAACACTGAAGCTTTCTTT. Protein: CASQDRVALNTEAFF. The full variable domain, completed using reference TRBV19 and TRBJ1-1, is DGGITQSPKYLFRKEGQNVTLSCEQNLNHDAMYWYRQDPGQGLRLIYYSQIVNDFQKGDIAEGYSVSREKKESFPLTVTSAQKNPTAFYLCASQDRVALNTEAFFGQGTRLTVV.

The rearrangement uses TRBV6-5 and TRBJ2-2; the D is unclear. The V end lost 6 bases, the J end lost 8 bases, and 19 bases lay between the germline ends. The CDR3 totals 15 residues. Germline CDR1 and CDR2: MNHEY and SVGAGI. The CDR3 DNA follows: TGTGCCAGCAGCCCGACGCCGGGCCACCGTGGGGAGCTGTTTTTT. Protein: CASSPTPGHRGELFF.

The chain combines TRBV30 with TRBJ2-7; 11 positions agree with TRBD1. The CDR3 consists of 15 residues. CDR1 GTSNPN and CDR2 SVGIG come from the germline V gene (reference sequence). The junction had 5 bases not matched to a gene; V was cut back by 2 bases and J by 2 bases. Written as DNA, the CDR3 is TGTGCCTGGAGTAAAGGACAGGGGGCCACCTACGAGCAGTACTTC. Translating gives CAWSKGQGATYEQYF.

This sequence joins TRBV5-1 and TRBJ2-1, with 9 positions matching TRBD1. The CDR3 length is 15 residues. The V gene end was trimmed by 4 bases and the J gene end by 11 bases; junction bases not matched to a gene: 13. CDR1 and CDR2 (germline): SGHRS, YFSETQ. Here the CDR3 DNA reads TGCGCCAGCAGCCCGGGACAGGGTTCCCTAAAGAAGCAGTTCTTC. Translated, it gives CASSPGQGSLKKQFF.

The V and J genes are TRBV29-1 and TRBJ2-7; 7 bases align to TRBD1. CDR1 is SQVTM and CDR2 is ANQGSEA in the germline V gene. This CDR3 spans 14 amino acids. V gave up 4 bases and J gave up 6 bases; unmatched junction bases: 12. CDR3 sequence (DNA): TGCAGCGTTGGGTTAGGGACAGCGCTATCCGAGCAGTACTTC. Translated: CSVGLGTALSEQYF.

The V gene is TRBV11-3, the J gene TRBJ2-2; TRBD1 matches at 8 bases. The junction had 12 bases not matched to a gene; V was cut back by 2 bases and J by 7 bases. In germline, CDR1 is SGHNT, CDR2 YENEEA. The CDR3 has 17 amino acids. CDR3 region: CASSLSRQGAVNGELFF. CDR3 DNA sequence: TGTGCCAGCAGCTTATCTCGGCAGGGGGCGGTCAACGGGGAGCTGTTTTTT.